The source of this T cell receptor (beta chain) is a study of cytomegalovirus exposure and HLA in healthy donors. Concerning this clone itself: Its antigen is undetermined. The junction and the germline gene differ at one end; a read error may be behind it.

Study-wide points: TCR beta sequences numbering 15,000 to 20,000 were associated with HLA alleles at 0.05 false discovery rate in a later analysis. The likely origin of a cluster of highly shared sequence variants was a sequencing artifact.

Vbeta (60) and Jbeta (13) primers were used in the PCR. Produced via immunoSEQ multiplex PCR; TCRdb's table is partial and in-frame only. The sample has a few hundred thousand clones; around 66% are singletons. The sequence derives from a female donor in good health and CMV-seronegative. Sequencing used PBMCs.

The CDR3 protein is CASSLSTGNNEQFF. CDR3 nucleotides: TGTGCTAGCAGCTTATCGACAGGGAACAATGAGCAGTTCTTC. The V call is TRBV7-7, the J call TRBJ2-1, with 7 bases identical to TRBD1. The CDR3 contains 14 residues. Germline lookup yields CDR1 SSHAT and CDR2 FNYEAQ (reference sequence). The complete variable domain, with remaining parts taken from reference TRBV7-7 and TRBJ2-1, reads GAGVSQSPRYKVTKRGQDVTLRCDPISSHATLYWYQQALGQGPEFLTYFNYEAQPDKSGLPSDRFSAERPEGSISTLTIQRTEQRDSAMYRCASSLSTGNNEQFFGPGTRLTVL.